This is a list of T cell receptor beta chains from one sample in a study of T cells in Graves' hyperthyroidism and ophthalmopathy. TCRdb itself ran the multiplex PCR reads through MiXCR, one entry per CDR3 protein. The repertoire has 350,000 to 450,000 distinct CDR3 sequences, about an eighth of them found once; the top ten carry around 28%. Input material: blood. The receptors here all came from a man aged 50 to 59 with Graves' ophthalmopathy. Each CDR3 is given with its conserved first and last residue. D genes are given only for firm matches. Expanded clones get a size class; other rows say once, few or many, or leave the size out.

j_call d_call clone_size v_call cdr3_nt cdr3_aa
TRBJ2-1 . many TRBV5-6 TGTGCCAGCAGCCGAGATAGATCCTCGCGTACGGGTGAGCAGTTCTTC CASSRDRSSRTGEQFF
TRBJ2-1 TRBD2 many TRBV5-1 TGCGCCAGCAGTAAACTCCCGAGCGGGAGTGGCAATGAGCAGTTCTTC CASSKLPSGSGNEQFF
TRBJ2-3 . few TRBV4-2 TGTGCCAGCAGCCAAGATGGTTCCCACACAGATACGCAGTATTTT CASSQDGSHTDTQYF
TRBJ1-5 TRBD1 . TRBV19 TGTGCCAGTAGTATGCCGGGACAGGGGAGACAGCCCCAGCATTTT CASSMPGQGRQPQHF
TRBJ2-1 . many TRBV20-1 TGCAGTGCTCGAGGACCCAGTCTCAATGAGCAGTTCTTC CSARGPSLNEQFF
TRBJ2-1 . many TRBV11-2 TGTGCCAGCAGCACAAGGAAGGGCAGCTCCTACAATGAGCAGTTCTTC CASSTRKGSSYNEQFF
TRBJ1-1 . . TRBV24-1 TGTGCCACCAGTGACTTAGACAGGTTGGACACTGAAGCTTTCTTT CATSDLDRLDTEAFF
TRBJ2-1 TRBD2 few TRBV19 TGTGCCAGTAGTATGGTAGCGGGAGGAACCGCCGGGAGTAGGTACAATGAGCAGTTCTTC CASSMVAGGTAGSRYNEQFF
TRBJ2-7 . few TRBV27 TGTGCCAGCAGGTTTATAAGGTTACGCTACGAGCAGTACTTC CASRFIRLRYEQYF
TRBJ2-6 TRBD1 . TRBV24-1 TGTGCCACCAGTGCCACGGACAGGTCGGCTGGGGCCAACGTCCTGACTTTC CATSATDRSAGANVLTF
TRBJ2-1 . many TRBV29-1 TGCAGCGTTGAACTAGCGTACAATGAGCAGTTCTTC CSVELAYNEQFF
TRBJ2-1 TRBD2 many TRBV18 TGTGCCAGCTCACCACCGTCTGGAACTAGCGGGAGGAATGAGCAGTTCTTC CASSPPSGTSGRNEQFF
TRBJ1-4 . many TRBV2 TGTGCCAGCAGTGAAGGGTCCGGATTTAATGAAAAACTGTTTTTT CASSEGSGFNEKLFF
TRBJ2-2 . . TRBV15 TGTGCCACCAGCAGAGTTGGCGGGACGGAGAACACCGGGGAGCTGTTTTTT CATSRVGGTENTGELFF
TRBJ2-2 TRBD2 many TRBV28 TGTGCCAGCAAAGTAGCGGGAGAAAACACCGGGGAGCTGTTTTTT CASKVAGENTGELFF
TRBJ2-1 . . TRBV2 TGTGCCAGCAGATCCAACCAACTCGGTAATGAGCAGTTCTTC CASRSNQLGNEQFF
TRBJ2-5 TRBD2 few TRBV28 TGTGCCAGCAGTTTCCTAGCGGGAGGAGTCGAGACCCAGTACTTC CASSFLAGGVETQYF
TRBJ1-4 . few TRBV10-3 TGTGCCATCAGTGAGTCGGGAGGGCAGGCTGCGGAAAAACTGTTTTTT CAISESGGQAAEKLFF
TRBJ1-1 TRBD1 many TRBV18 TGTGCCAGCTCACCGTCCGGACAGGGGGGGACTGAAGCTTTCTTT CASSPSGQGGTEAFF
TRBJ2-7 TRBD2 . TRBV10-2 TGCGCCAGCAGTGCCGCGGGAGGGCCTTTCGAGCAGTACTTC CASSAAGGPFEQYF
TRBJ2-3 TRBD2 . TRBV20-1 TGCAGTGCTTCGACTAGCGGAGATACGCAGTATTTT CSASTSGDTQYF
TRBJ2-1 . many TRBV11-2 TGTGCCAGCAGCTTACTTAGCAATGAGCAGTTCTTC CASSLLSNEQFF
TRBJ2-7 . few TRBV20-1 TGCAGTGCTAGCGGCACTGGCGGGGACTCCTACGAGCAGTACTTC CSASGTGGDSYEQYF
TRBJ2-7 TRBD2 . TRBV13 TGTGCCAGCAGCCCCCGGACTAGCGGGAGTATCGACGAGCAGTACTTC CASSPRTSGSIDEQYF
TRBJ2-7 . few TRBV20-1 TGCAGTGCTAGAGATCTGGAGGGGCCGATCTCCTACGAGCAGTACTTC CSARDLEGPISYEQYF
TRBJ2-7 TRBD1 many TRBV13 TGTGCCAGCAGCTTATTTCAGGGGGCGATCAACGAGCAGTACTTC CASSLFQGAINEQYF
TRBJ2-7 . . TRBV18 TGTGCCAGCTCACCACTGGGGCTGACTAACGAGCAGTACTTC CASSPLGLTNEQYF